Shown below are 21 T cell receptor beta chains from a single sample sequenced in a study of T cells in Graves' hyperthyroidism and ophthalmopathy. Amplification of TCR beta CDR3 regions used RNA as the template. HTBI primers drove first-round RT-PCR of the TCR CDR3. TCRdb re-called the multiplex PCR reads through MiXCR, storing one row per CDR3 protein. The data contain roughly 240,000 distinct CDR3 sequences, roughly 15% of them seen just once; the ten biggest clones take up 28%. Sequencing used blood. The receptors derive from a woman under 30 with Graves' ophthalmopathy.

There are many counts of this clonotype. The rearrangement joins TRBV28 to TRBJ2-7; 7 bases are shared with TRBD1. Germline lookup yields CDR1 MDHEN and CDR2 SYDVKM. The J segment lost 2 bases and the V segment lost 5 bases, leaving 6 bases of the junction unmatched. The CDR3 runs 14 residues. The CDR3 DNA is TGTGCCAGCAGTCCGACAGGGACGACCTACGAGCAGTACTTC. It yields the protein CASSPTGTTYEQYF.

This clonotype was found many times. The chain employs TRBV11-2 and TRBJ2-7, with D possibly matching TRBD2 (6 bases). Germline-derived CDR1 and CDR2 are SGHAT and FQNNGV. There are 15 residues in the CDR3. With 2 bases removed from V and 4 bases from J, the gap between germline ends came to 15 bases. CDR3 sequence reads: CASSLLGGDHYEQYF. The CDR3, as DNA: TGTGCCAGCAGCTTACTAGGCGGGGACCATTACGAGCAGTACTTC.

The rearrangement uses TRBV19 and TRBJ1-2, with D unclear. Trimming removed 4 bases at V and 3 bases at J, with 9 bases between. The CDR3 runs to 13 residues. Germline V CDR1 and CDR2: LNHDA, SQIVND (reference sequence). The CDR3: CASSSREDYGYTF. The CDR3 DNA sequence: TGTGCCAGTAGTAGCCGGGAGGACTATGGCTACACCTTC.

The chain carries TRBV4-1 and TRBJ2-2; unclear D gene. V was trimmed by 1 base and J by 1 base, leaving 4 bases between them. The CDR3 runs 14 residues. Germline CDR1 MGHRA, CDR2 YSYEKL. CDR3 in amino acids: CASSQALNTGELFF. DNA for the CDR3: TGCGCCAGCAGCCAAGCGCTGAACACCGGGGAGCTGTTTTTT.

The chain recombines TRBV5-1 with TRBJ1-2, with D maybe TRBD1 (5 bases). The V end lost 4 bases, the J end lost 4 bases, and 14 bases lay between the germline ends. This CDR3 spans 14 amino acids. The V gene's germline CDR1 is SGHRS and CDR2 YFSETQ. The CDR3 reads CASSTGPMLYGYTF. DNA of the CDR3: TGCGCCAGCAGCACGGGACCGATGCTCTATGGCTACACCTTC.

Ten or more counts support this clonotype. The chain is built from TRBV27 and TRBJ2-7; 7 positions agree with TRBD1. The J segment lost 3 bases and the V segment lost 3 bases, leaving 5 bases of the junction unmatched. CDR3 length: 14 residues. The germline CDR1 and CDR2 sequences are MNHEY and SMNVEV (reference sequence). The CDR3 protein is CASSLSGTVYEQYF. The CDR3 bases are TGTGCCAGCAGTTTGTCCGGGACAGTCTACGAGCAGTACTTC.

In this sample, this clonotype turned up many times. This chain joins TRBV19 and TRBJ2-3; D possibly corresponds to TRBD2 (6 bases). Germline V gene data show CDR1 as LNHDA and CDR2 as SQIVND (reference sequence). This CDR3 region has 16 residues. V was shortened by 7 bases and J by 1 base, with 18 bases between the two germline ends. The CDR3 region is CASTTTGTVGTDTQYF. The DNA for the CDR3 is TGTGCCAGTACCACTACCGGGACTGTGGGCACAGATACGCAGTATTTT.

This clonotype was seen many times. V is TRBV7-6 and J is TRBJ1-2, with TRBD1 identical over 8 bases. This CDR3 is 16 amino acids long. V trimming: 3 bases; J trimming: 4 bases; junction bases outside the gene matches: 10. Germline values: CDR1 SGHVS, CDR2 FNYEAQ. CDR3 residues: CASSFGPDRAPYGYTF. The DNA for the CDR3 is TGTGCCAGCAGCTTTGGCCCGGACAGGGCCCCCTATGGCTACACCTTC. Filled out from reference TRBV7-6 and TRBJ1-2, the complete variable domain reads GAGVSQSPRYKVTKRGQDVALRCDPISGHVSLYWYRQALGQGPEFLTYFNYEAQQDKSGLPNDRFSAERPEGSISTLTIQRTEQRDSAMYRCASSFGPDRAPYGYTFGSGTRLTVV.

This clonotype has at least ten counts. CDR3 coding DNA: TGTGCCAGCAGCCCCGGACCAACAACTAATGAAAAACTGTTTTTT. Translating gives CASSPGPTTNEKLFF. The gene calls are TRBV5-5 and TRBJ1-4, with D unclear. V was pared by 4 bases and J by 0 bases, with 10 bases between. Germline-derived CDR1 and CDR2 are SGHKS and YYEKEE (reference sequence). CDR3 size: 15 residues.

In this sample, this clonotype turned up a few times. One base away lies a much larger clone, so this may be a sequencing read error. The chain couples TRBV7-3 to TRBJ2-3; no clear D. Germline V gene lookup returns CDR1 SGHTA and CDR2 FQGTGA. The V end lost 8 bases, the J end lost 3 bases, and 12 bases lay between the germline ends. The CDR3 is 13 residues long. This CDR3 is CASGLSMTDTQYF. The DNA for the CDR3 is TGTGCCAGCGGCCTCTCGATGACAGATACGCAGTATTTT.

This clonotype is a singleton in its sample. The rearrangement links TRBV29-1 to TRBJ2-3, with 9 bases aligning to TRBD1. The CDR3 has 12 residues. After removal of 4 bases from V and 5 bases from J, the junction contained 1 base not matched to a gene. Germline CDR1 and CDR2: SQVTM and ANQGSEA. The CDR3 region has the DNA TGCAGCGTTGGACAGGGGGGAGATACGCAGTATTTT. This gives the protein CSVGQGGDTQYF.

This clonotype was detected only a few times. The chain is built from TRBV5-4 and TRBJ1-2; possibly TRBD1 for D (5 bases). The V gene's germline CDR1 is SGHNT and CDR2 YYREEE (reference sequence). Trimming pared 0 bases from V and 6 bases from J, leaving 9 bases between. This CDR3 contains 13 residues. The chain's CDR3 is CASSLAGNDGYTF. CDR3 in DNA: TGTGCCAGCAGCTTGGCAGGGAATGATGGCTACACCTTC.

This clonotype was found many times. CDR3: CATSRSGYIGTEAFF. The CDR3 DNA reads as TGTGCCACCAGCAGGAGCGGGTATATCGGCACTGAAGCTTTCTTT. The rearrangement links TRBV15 to TRBJ1-1; D is ambiguous. Germline CDR1 LNHNV, CDR2 YYDKDF (reference sequence). This CDR3 comprises 15 residues. The V end lost 3 bases, the J end lost 4 bases, and 15 bases lay between the germline ends.

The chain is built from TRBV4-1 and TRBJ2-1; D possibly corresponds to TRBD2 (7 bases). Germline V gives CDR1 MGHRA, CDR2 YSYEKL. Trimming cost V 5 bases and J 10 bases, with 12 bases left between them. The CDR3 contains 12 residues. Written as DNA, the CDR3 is TGCGCCAGCAGCGGGGGGGCCGGGGAGCAGTTCTTC. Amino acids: CASSGGAGEQFF.

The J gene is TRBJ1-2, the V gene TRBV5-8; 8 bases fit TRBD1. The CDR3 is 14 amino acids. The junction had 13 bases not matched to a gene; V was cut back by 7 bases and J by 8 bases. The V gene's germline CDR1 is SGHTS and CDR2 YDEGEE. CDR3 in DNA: TGTGCCAGCCACTTCGAGGACAGGGCTGGGGGCTACACCTTC. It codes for CASHFEDRAGGYTF.

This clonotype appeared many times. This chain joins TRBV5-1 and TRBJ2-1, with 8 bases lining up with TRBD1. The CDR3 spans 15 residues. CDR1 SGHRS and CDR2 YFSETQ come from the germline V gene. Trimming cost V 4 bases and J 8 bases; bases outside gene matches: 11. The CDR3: CASSPEGQGGDEQFF. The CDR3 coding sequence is TGCGCCAGCAGCCCTGAAGGACAGGGCGGCGATGAGCAGTTCTTC.

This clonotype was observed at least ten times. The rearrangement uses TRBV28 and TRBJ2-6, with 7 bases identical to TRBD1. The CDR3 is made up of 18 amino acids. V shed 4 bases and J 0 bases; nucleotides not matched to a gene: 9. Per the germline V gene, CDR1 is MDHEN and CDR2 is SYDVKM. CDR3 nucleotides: TGTGCCAGCAGTTCCCGACAGGGTATTTTCTCTGGGGCCAACGTCCTGACTTTC. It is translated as CASSSRQGIFSGANVLTF.

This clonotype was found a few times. CDR3 amino acids: CASSLAYRGTEAFF. The CDR3 coding sequence is TGTGCCAGCAGCTTAGCCTATAGGGGGACTGAAGCTTTCTTT. The V call is TRBV7-9, the J call TRBJ1-1; perhaps TRBD1 as D (6 bases). The CDR3 is made up of 14 amino acids. Germline CDR1 SEHNR, CDR2 FQNEAQ (reference sequence). Trimming removed 0 bases from V and 5 bases from J, with 10 bases in between.

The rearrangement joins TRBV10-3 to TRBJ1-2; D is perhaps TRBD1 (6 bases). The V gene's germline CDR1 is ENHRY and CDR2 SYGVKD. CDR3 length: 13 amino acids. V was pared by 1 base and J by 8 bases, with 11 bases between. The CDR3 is CAISELAGEGYTF. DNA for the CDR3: TGTGCCATCAGTGAGTTGGCAGGGGAGGGCTACACCTTC.

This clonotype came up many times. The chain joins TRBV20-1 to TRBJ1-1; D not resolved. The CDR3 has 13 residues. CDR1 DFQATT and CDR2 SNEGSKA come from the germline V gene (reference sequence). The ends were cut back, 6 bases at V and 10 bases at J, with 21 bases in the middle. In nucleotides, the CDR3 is TGCAGTGCCCTCTTAAGGGATCCGCCGGGAGCTTTCTTT. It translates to CSALLRDPPGAFF.

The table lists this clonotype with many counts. For the CDR3, the DNA is TGTGCCAGCAGCCCTCGACAGGACTATGGCTACACCTTC. Protein: CASSPRQDYGYTF. The J gene is TRBJ1-2, the V gene TRBV7-8, with a weak D call TRBD1 (6 bases). CDR3 size: 13 residues. Trimming removed 5 bases from V and 3 bases from J, with 10 bases in between. Germline V gene lookup returns CDR1 SGHVS and CDR2 FQNEAQ.